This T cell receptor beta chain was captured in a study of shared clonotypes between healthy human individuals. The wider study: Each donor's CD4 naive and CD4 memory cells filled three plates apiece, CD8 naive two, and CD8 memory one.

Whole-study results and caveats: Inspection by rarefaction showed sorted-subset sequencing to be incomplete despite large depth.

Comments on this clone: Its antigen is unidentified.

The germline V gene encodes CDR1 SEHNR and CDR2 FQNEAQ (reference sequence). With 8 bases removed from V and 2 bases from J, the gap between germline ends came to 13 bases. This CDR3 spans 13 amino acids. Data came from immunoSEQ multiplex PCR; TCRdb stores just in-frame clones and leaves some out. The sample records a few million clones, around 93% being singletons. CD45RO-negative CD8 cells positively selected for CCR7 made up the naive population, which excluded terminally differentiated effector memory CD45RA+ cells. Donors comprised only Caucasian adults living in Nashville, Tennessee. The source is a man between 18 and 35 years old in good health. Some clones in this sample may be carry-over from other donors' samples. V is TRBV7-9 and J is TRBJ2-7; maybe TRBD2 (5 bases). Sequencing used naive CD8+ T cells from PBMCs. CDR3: CASELSATYEQYF. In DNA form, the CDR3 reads TGTGCCAGCGAGCTTAGCGCTACCTACGAGCAGTACTTC.